This TCR beta chain was obtained from a study of control samples from healthy donors and cancer patients (dated by TCRdb to the early 2020s). Regarding this clone: What this receptor recognizes is not known. No base qualities exist here, and no much larger clone lies one base off it.

The receptor library was made with the immunoSEQ multiplex PCR assay. This immuneACCESS table, as held by TCRdb, lists in-frame sequences with V and J called but not all clones. Of the missing ones, under half trace to an unresolved V gene in checked studies; the others have no known cause. In this sample the table shows around 140,000 clones, over 85% of which occur a single time. The top ten constitute around 6.9% of the sample. In the germline V gene (reference sequence), CDR1 corresponds to SGHKS and CDR2 to YYEKEE. A distance of 7 bases separates the germline ends of V and J, which lose 3 bases and 0 bases respectively. The CDR3 sequence holds 14 residues, the cysteine and phenylalanine included. Just the 42-base CDR3 DNA is kept, in frame starting at base 1.

The sequence derives from a man aged 50 to 59 with head and neck cancer. Sequencing input: PBMCs. Recombination connected TRBV5-5 to TRBJ1-5, with the D segment identity uncertain. The DNA reads as follows: TGTGCCAGCAGCTACGACGTTAGCAATCAGCCCCAGCATTTT. Translation gives CASSYDVSNQPQHF.